The 18 T cell receptor beta chains given below trace back to one sample, sequenced in a study of early T cells in non-severe SARS-CoV-2 infection. TCRdb re-called the 5' RACE reads with MiXCR, one entry per CDR3 protein. The top ten hold just over 8% of the sample, which has 75,000 to 90,000 distinct CDR3 sequences, more than 9% seen once. The sequencing here drew on whole blood, taken at baseline. Source of these receptors: an adult who was a healthcare worker with PCR-confirmed SARS-CoV-2 infection or an uninfected control (not recorded which).

There are many counts of this clonotype. The chain carries TRBV4-2 and TRBJ2-1, with D perhaps matching TRBD2 (5 bases). V was cut by 4 bases and J by 0 bases, with 13 bases left in between. Germline lookup yields CDR1 LGHNA and CDR2 YNFKEQ. CDR3 length: 16 residues. The DNA of the CDR3 is TGTGCCAGCAGCCGCGAAGGCGGGCTCTCCTACAATGAGCAGTTCTTC. It encodes CASSREGGLSYNEQFF.

This clonotype was seen ten or more times. The chain joins TRBV7-8 to TRBJ2-3, with D unresolved. Germline values: CDR1 SGHVS, CDR2 FQNEAQ. CDR3 size: 15 residues. The V and J ends lost 2 bases and 1 base respectively, with 10 bases between them. CDR3: CASSLLGRGTDTQYF. The CDR3 DNA reads as TGTGCCAGCAGCTTACTGGGCAGAGGCACAGATACGCAGTATTTT.

This clonotype came up a few times. J is TRBJ2-1 and V is TRBV27, with TRBD1 as a possible D gene (6 bases). This CDR3 is 15 amino acids long. V was pared by 2 bases and J by 0 bases, with 8 bases between. The germline V gene encodes CDR1 MNHEY and CDR2 SMNVEV (reference sequence). The CDR3, as DNA: TGTGCCAGCAGTTTACAGGGGCGCTCCTACAATGAGCAGTTCTTC. It specifies CASSLQGRSYNEQFF.

This clonotype showed up just a few times. The rearrangement uses TRBV6-6 and TRBJ1-1; D is uncertain. V was trimmed by 3 bases and J by 0 bases, leaving 8 bases between them. The CDR3 has 14 amino acids. Germline CDR1 MNHNY, CDR2 SVGAGI (reference sequence). CDR3 residues: CASSYRKMNTEAFF. For the CDR3, the DNA is TGTGCCAGCAGTTATAGAAAAATGAACACTGAAGCTTTCTTT.

There are a few counts of this clonotype. The V and J genes are TRBV28 and TRBJ1-2; 9 bases line up with TRBD1. After removal of 6 bases from V and 5 bases from J, the junction contained 7 bases not matched to a gene. The CDR3 covers 14 residues. Germline V gene lookup returns CDR1 MDHEN and CDR2 SYDVKM. Here the CDR3 DNA reads TGTGCCAGCAGCTTCACCGGGACAGGGTATGGCTACACCTTC. Its protein is CASSFTGTGYGYTF.

The chain combines TRBV28 with TRBJ2-4; D remains unclear. This CDR3 is built from 17 residues. Trimming stripped 3 bases from V and 4 bases from J, with 19 bases between. CDR1 and CDR2 from the germline V gene are MDHEN and SYDVKM. CDR3 sequence: CASSFFMGRSQKNIQYF. The CDR3 coding sequence is TGTGCCAGCAGTTTTTTCATGGGCCGTTCCCAGAAAAACATTCAGTACTTC.

The V and J genes are TRBV7-7 and TRBJ1-1; D may be TRBD1 (5 bases). The CDR3 consists of 14 residues. The V gene lost 5 bases and the J gene lost 4 bases, with 14 bases spanning the gap. CDR1 and CDR2 (germline): SSHAT, FNYEAQ (reference sequence). The CDR3 region has the DNA TGTGCCAGCAGCAGGCTCAGGGAGGGCACTGAAGCTTTCTTT. Translating it yields CASSRLREGTEAFF.

V and J are TRBV7-9 and TRBJ1-1, with 9 bases that match TRBD1. The germline gives CDR1 SEHNR, CDR2 FQNEAQ (reference sequence). The ends lost 1 base at V and 12 bases at J; junction bases unmatched: 15. This CDR3 comprises 16 residues. The CDR3 is CASSLVSGTGSEWTFF. The CDR3 coding sequence is TGTGCCAGCAGCTTAGTGTCCGGGACAGGGAGTGAGTGGACTTTCTTT.

This clonotype showed up many times. The chain uses TRBV28 and TRBJ2-7, with a weak D call TRBD2 (5 bases). Looked up from germline, CDR1 is MDHEN and CDR2 is SYDVKM. Trimming left V 7 bases short and J 2 bases short, with 6 bases between. The CDR3 has 11 residues. CDR3 in DNA: TGTGCCAGCACGGGAACCTACGAGCAGTACTTC. As protein: CASTGTYEQYF.

This clonotype was observed many times. This rearrangement joins TRBV28 to TRBJ2-3; weak D call: TRBD2 (5 bases). This CDR3 region has 12 residues. Germline V gives CDR1 MDHEN, CDR2 SYDVKM. With 6 bases removed from V and 11 bases from J, the gap between germline ends came to 15 bases. CDR3 loop: CASRDRADLQYF. CDR3 coding DNA: TGTGCCAGCAGAGACCGAGCGGACCTGCAGTATTTT.

This sequence joins TRBV7-3 and TRBJ2-1; D remains unclear. Germline loops: CDR1 SGHTA, CDR2 FQGTGA. V dropped 5 bases and J dropped 6 bases, with 20 bases sitting between them. There are 16 residues in the CDR3. The CDR3 spells CASSQLPGQVPNEQFF. CDR3 sequence (DNA): TGTGCCAGCAGCCAACTCCCGGGCCAGGTTCCCAATGAGCAGTTCTTC. Full variable domain (outside the CDR3, taken from reference TRBV7-3 and TRBJ2-1): GAGVSQTPSNKVTEKGKYVELRCDPISGHTALYWYRQSLGQGPEFLIYFQGTGAADDSGLPNDRFFAVRPEGSVSTLKIQRTERGDSAVYLCASSQLPGQVPNEQFFGPGTRLTVL.

In its sample, this clonotype was seen many times. V usage is TRBV12-2 and J usage is TRBJ2-7; the table's D gene call, TRBD1, was not cross checked with the DNA. TRBV12-2 is reported as a pseudogene. This CDR3 comprises 16 residues. CDR3 protein: CASRLTDRVVPYEQYF. CDR3 bases: TGTGCAAGTCGCTTAACGGACAGGGTGGTCCCCTACGAGCAGTACTTC.

This clonotype was seen repeatedly, ten times or more. The chain couples TRBV20-1 to TRBJ2-1, with 14 bases lining up with TRBD2. This CDR3 contains 16 residues. Germline lookup yields CDR1 DFQATT and CDR2 SNEGSKA (reference sequence). V was pared by 2 bases and J by 5 bases, with 5 bases of the junction left unmatched. The CDR3 is CSARKGTSGSHNEQFF. In DNA form, the CDR3 reads TGCAGTGCTAGAAAGGGGACTAGCGGGAGCCACAATGAGCAGTTCTTC.

This clonotype was recorded at least ten times. The rearrangement joins TRBV5-1 to TRBJ2-5; no clear D gene. CDR3 length: 12 amino acids. Trimming cost V 8 bases and J 3 bases, with 11 bases left between them. Germline-derived CDR1 and CDR2 are SGHRS and YFSETQ. CDR3 region: CASFGSEETQYF. CDR3 DNA: TGCGCCAGTTTCGGGTCAGAAGAGACCCAGTACTTC.

This clonotype was seen ten or more times. The rearrangement uses TRBV7-6 and TRBJ1-5; a possible D gene is TRBD1 (5 bases). The CDR3 runs to 14 residues. The V and J ends lost 0 bases and 4 bases respectively, with 7 bases between them. Germline CDR1 reads SGHVS; CDR2 reads FNYEAQ. This chain's CDR3 is CASSLAGGNQPQHF. Here the CDR3 DNA reads TGTGCCAGCAGCTTAGCGGGGGGGAATCAGCCCCAGCATTTT. Combining the CDR3 with reference TRBV7-6 and TRBJ1-5 gives the whole variable domain GAGVSQSPRYKVTKRGQDVALRCDPISGHVSLYWYRQALGQGPEFLTYFNYEAQQDKSGLPNDRFSAERPEGSISTLTIQRTEQRDSAMYRCASSLAGGNQPQHFGDGTRLSIL.

The gene calls are TRBV7-9 and TRBJ2-7; D may be TRBD1 (6 bases). This CDR3 contains 15 residues. The V gene lost 1 base and the J gene lost 0 bases, with 10 bases spanning the gap. Germline assignment: CDR1 SEHNR and CDR2 FQNEAQ (reference sequence). The CDR3 region is CASSLEGVSSYEQYF. CDR3 bases: TGTGCCAGCAGCTTAGAGGGGGTGAGCTCCTACGAGCAGTACTTC.

The V gene is TRBV12-3 or TRBV12-4, the J gene TRBJ1-2; 11 nucleotides agree with TRBD1. V shed 6 bases and J 5 bases; nucleotides not matched to a gene: 5. The CDR3 is 14 residues long. CDR3 nucleotide sequence: TGTGCCAGCAGGCCCGGACAGGGGGCATATGGCTACACCTTC. It codes for CASRPGQGAYGYTF.

This clonotype was detected a few times. The gene calls are TRBV20-1 and TRBJ1-2; no reliable D call. Germline CDR1 DFQATT, CDR2 SNEGSKA (reference sequence). The V end was cut by 6 bases, the J end by 4 bases, with 15 bases between. The CDR3 runs to 13 residues. CDR3 sequence reads: CSAYQANTYGYTF. CDR3 nucleotides: TGCAGTGCCTATCAAGCGAATACCTATGGCTACACCTTC.